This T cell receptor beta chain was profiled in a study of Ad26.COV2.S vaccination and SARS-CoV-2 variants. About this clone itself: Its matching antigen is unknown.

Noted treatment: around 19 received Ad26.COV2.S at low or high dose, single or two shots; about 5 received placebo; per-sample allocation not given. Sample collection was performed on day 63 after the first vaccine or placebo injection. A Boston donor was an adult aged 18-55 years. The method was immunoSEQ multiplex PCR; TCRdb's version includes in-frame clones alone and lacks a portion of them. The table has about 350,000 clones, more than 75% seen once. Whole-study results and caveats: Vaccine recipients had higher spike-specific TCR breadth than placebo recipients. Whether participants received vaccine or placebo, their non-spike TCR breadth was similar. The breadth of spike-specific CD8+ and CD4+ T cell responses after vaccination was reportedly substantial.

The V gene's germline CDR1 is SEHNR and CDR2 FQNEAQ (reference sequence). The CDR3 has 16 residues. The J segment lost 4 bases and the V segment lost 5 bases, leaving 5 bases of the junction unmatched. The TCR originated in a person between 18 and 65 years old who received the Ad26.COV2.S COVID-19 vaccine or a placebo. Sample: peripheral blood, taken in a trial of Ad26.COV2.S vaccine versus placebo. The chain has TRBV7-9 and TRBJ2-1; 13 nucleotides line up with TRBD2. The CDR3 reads CASSPRLAGGYNEQFF. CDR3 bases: TGTGCCAGCAGCCCCAGACTAGCGGGGGGTTACAATGAGCAGTTCTTC. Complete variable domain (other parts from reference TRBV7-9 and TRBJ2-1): DTGVSQNPRHKITKRGQNVTFRCDPISEHNRLYWYRQTLGQGPEFLTYFQNEAQLEKSRLLSDRFSAERPKGSFSTLEIQRTEQGDSAMYLCASSPRLAGGYNEQFFGPGTRLTVL.